The 26 T cell receptor beta chains below were found in one sample sequenced in a study of vaccination effects on CD4 cells after COVID-19. Profiling relied on immunoSEQ multiplex PCR, and the TCRdb table lists in-frame clones only, not all of them. The repertoire holds approximately 30,000 clones, around 82% seen once, with around 1.5% in the top ten. Viral peptide pools were used in the ViraFEST assay to expand antigen-specific CD4+ T cells, and sequencing came afterward. Following 10 days of culture, CD4+ T cells were isolated. Two doses of BNT162b2 or mRNA-1273 vaccine were administered to participants. Their antigen targets remain unknown. The sequencing here drew on CD4+ T cells from PBMCs cultured with HCoV-NL63 spike peptides, taken after COVID-19 vaccination. The source is a human donor who received a COVID-19 vaccine. Some clones in this sample may be carry-over from other donors' samples.

The genes are TRBV5-1 and TRBJ2-5; either TRBD1 or TRBD2 may fit D (5 bases each). Deletions cut 0 bases from V and 3 bases from J, with 12 bases between. The germline gives CDR1 SGHRS, CDR2 YFSETQ. CDR3 size: 15 residues. The DNA of the CDR3 is TGCGCCAGCAGCTTGGAAGGGACGAGAGAAGAGACCCAGTACTTC. Translating it yields CASSLEGTREETQYF. Full variable domain (rest looked up from reference TRBV5-1 and TRBJ2-5): KAGVTQTPRYLIKTRGQQVTLSCSPISGHRSVSWYQQTPGQGLQFLFEYFSETQRNKGNFPGRFSGRQFSNSRSEMNVSTLELGDSALYLCASSLEGTREETQYFGPGTRLLVL.

The rearrangement joins TRBV11-2 to TRBJ2-1; D tentatively reads TRBD1 or TRBD2 (5 bases each). V was pared by 5 bases and J by 6 bases, with 17 bases between. Looked up from germline, CDR1 is SGHAT and CDR2 is FQNNGV. There are 15 residues in the CDR3. The CDR3 region is CASSPIRGLVNEQFF. Written as DNA, the CDR3 is TGTGCCAGCAGCCCAATACGGGGCCTAGTCAATGAGCAGTTCTTC.

The CDR3 DNA sequence: TGTGCCAGCAGTTCGGGACAGGCGGGGGACTACGAGCAGTACGTC. Its protein product is CASSSGQAGDYEQYV. The genes are TRBV6-2 or TRBV6-3 and TRBJ2-7; a weak D match, TRBD1 (8 bases). This CDR3 is built from 15 residues. V was cut by 4 bases and J by 3 bases, with 16 bases left in between. CDR1 MNHEY and CDR2 SVGEGT come from the germline V gene.

The chain joins TRBV29-1 to TRBJ1-3; TRBD1 matches 7 bases. The CDR3 length is 13 residues. From germline, CDR1 is SQVTM and CDR2 ANQGSEA. V lost 4 bases and J lost 0; bases outside the gene matches: 0. CDR3 coding DNA: TGCAGCGTTGCAGGGGGCTCTGGAAACACCATATATTTT. Protein product: CSVAGGSGNTIYF.

The gene calls are TRBV29-1 and TRBJ2-5, with D perhaps matching TRBD1 or TRBD2 (6 bases each). Germline V gives CDR1 SQVTM, CDR2 ANQGSEA. Trimming stripped 5 bases from V and 4 bases from J, with 20 bases between. The CDR3 is 15 residues long. The CDR3 region is CSVYGTGAPLETQYF. The CDR3, as DNA: TGCAGCGTTTATGGTACGGGGGCCCCCTTAGAGACCCAGTACTTC.

The chain recombines TRBV5-1 with TRBJ2-5; TRBD1 aligns across 7 bases. Germline V gives CDR1 SGHRS, CDR2 YFSETQ. The CDR3 loop spans 15 amino acids. J gave up 1 base and V 2 bases, and 5 bases lay outside the gene matches. CDR3 in DNA: TGCGCCAGCAGCTTTTCAGGGGGTTTCCAAGAGACCCAGTACTTC. Protein sequence: CASSFSGGFQETQYF.

This clone was detected only a few times. The chain recombines TRBV5-1 with TRBJ2-3; maybe TRBD2 (5 bases). Trimming took 0 bases from V and 4 from J, leaving 12 bases between them. CDR1 SGHRS and CDR2 YFSETQ come from the germline V gene. This CDR3 region has 15 residues. For the CDR3, the DNA is TGCGCCAGCAGCTTGGAATTCTCGGGGTCAGATACGCAGTATTTT. Amino acids: CASSLEFSGSDTQYF.

The table lists this clone with a few counts. This chain uses TRBV5-6 with TRBJ2-1; the D gene could be TRBD1 or TRBD2 (5 bases each). V lost 4 bases and J 0 bases, leaving 11 bases between the germline ends. The CDR3 consists of 15 residues. Germline values: CDR1 SGHDT, CDR2 YYEEEE. For the CDR3, the DNA is TGTGCCAGCAGCCTCGGGACCGGCTCCTACAATGAGCAGTTCTTC. It specifies CASSLGTGSYNEQFF.

The genes are TRBV6-6 and TRBJ2-5; 8 positions agree with TRBD2. Germline CDR1 and CDR2: MNHNY and SVGAGI (reference sequence). The CDR3 contains 11 residues. V was pared by 11 bases and J by 5 bases, with 4 bases of the junction left unmatched. The CDR3 DNA sequence: TGTGCCTCCCGGGGGGGGGAGACCCAGTACTTC. It yields the protein CASRGGETQYF.

This clone has just one count. The gene calls are TRBV19 and TRBJ2-1, with 10 bases fitting TRBD2. Trimming cost V 3 bases and J 3 bases; bases outside gene matches: 5. The germline V gene has CDR1 LNHDA and CDR2 SQIVND (reference sequence). The CDR3 is made up of 16 amino acids. The CDR3 region is CASSIIAGGYYNEQFF. In DNA, the CDR3 is TGTGCCAGTAGTATTATAGCGGGGGGATACTACAATGAGCAGTTCTTC.

The gene calls are TRBV6-5 and TRBJ1-1, with no clear D. CDR1 MNHEY and CDR2 SVGAGI come from the germline V gene. The CDR3 is made up of 13 amino acids. V was trimmed by 2 bases and J by 4 bases, leaving 8 bases between them. DNA of the CDR3: TGTGCCAGCAGTTACGAACACCTCACTGAAGCTTTCTTT. As protein: CASSYEHLTEAFF.

The chain couples TRBV2 to TRBJ1-4, with 10 bases matching TRBD1. This CDR3 has 15 amino acids. Germline V gene lookup returns CDR1 SNHLY and CDR2 FYNNEI. The ends lost 6 bases at V and 7 bases at J; junction bases unmatched: 8. Here the CDR3 DNA reads TGTGCCAGCAGAAGGACAGGGGGTAAGGTTGAAAAACTGTTTTTT. Translation: CASRRTGGKVEKLFF.

In regard to this clone: The junction and the germline gene differ at one end; a read error may be behind it. The rearrangement links TRBV7-2 to TRBJ2-1; 11 bases fit TRBD2. This CDR3 spans 15 amino acids. Germline lookup yields CDR1 SGHTA and CDR2 FQGNSA. The CDR3 reads CASSRLAGGNNKQFF. DNA for the CDR3: TGTGCCAGCAGCCGTCTAGCGGGGGGAAACAATAAGCAGTTCTTC.

The chain combines TRBV18 with TRBJ1-1; D not certain. The CDR3 runs 11 residues. Germline CDR1 is KGHSH and CDR2 is LQKENI. Trimming left V 6 bases short and J 10 bases short, with 12 bases between. DNA for the CDR3: TGTGCCAGCTCTGCCGAGGGTGGAGCTTTCTTT. Translated: CASSAEGGAFF.

J is TRBJ2-3 and V is TRBV5-1; TRBD1 aligns across 7 bases. The CDR3 is made up of 13 amino acids. With 6 bases clipped from V and 1 base from J, the junction kept 2 bases outside the gene matches. Germline V gives CDR1 SGHRS, CDR2 YFSETQ. The CDR3: CASNTGGTDTQYF. The CDR3 DNA is TGCGCCAGCAATACAGGGGGCACAGATACGCAGTATTTT.

This chain joins TRBV24-1 and TRBJ2-1; 8 positions match TRBD2. With 5 bases clipped from V and 4 bases from J, the junction kept 3 bases outside the gene matches. In germline, CDR1 is KGHDR, CDR2 SFDVKD. This CDR3 contains 14 residues. The CDR3 DNA follows: TGTGCCACCAGTGCTGCGGGGGGTTACAATGAGCAGTTCTTC. Amino acids: CATSAAGGYNEQFF.

This chain joins TRBV30 and TRBJ2-6, with 12 bases that match TRBD1. Germline V gene lookup returns CDR1 GTSNPN and CDR2 SVGIG (reference sequence). V trimming: 5 bases; J trimming: 4 bases; junction bases outside the gene matches: 9. The CDR3 length is 17 residues. The CDR3 coding sequence is TGTGCCTGGTACCGGGACAGGGGGCGCCGAGGGGCCAACGTCCTGACTTTC. Its translation is CAWYRDRGRRGANVLTF.

The chain employs TRBV9 and TRBJ1-5; D might be TRBD1 (6 bases). CDR1 and CDR2 (germline): SGDLS, YYNGEE. Deletions cut 4 bases from V and 1 base from J, with 9 bases between. CDR3 length: 14 residues. This chain's CDR3 is CASSRGGSNQPQHF. In DNA, the CDR3 is TGTGCCAGCAGCCGAGGGGGGAGCAATCAGCCCCAGCATTTT.

The chain links TRBV5-1 to TRBJ1-2, with D possibly TRBD1 on 5 matching bases. The CDR3 spans 14 residues. The V end was cut by 3 bases, the J end by 7 bases, with 16 bases between. In germline, CDR1 is SGHRS, CDR2 YFSETQ. CDR3 DNA sequence: TGCGCCAGCAGCTACAACTGGGGGGGAGGTGGCTACACCTTC. Translating gives CASSYNWGGGGYTF.

The chain combines TRBV18 with TRBJ2-1; D uncertain. The CDR3 runs 14 residues. V was cut by 1 base and J by 0 bases, with 4 bases left in between. In germline, CDR1 is KGHSH, CDR2 LQKENI. CDR3 sequence: CASSPRSSYNEQFF. Here the CDR3 DNA reads TGTGCCAGCTCACCACGCTCCTCCTACAATGAGCAGTTCTTC.

This clone occurred a few times. This chain uses TRBV30 with TRBJ1-4, with 8 bases that match TRBD1. V was pared by 5 bases and J by 11 bases, with 10 bases of the junction left unmatched. Germline CDR1 and CDR2: GTSNPN and SVGIG (reference sequence). The CDR3 consists of 13 residues. DNA of the CDR3: TGTGCCTGGTTGGGACAGGCGGGTACGAAACTGTTTTTT. Encoded protein: CAWLGQAGTKLFF.

This clone has a handful of counts. This chain links TRBV7-2 with TRBJ1-5, with D possibly matching TRBD1 (6 bases). The CDR3 totals 14 residues. The germline V gene encodes CDR1 SGHTA and CDR2 FQGNSA. V dropped 5 bases and J dropped 4 bases, with 12 bases sitting between them. CDR3 coding DNA: TGTGCCAGCAGCCTTTCAGGGGCAAATCAGCCCCAGCATTTT. Encoded protein: CASSLSGANQPQHF.

The chain recombines TRBV28 with TRBJ1-2; the D gene is possibly TRBD1 (6 bases). V lost 8 bases to trimming and J lost 4 bases, with 20 bases between them. The CDR3 runs to 15 residues. Germline V CDR1 and CDR2: MDHEN, SYDVKM. CDR3 loop: CASSRTASTTYGYTF. For the CDR3, the DNA is TGTGCCAGCTCCCGGACAGCAAGCACTACCTATGGCTACACCTTC.

This sequence joins TRBV4-1 and TRBJ1-1, with a weak D call TRBD1 (5 bases). The CDR3 spans 15 residues. V was clipped by 4 bases and J by 6 bases, with 18 bases between them. Germline V gene sequence: CDR1 MGHRA, CDR2 YSYEKL. The CDR3 DNA is TGCGCCAGCAGCCGCAGCCCCGGGACTGGCGCTGAAGCTTTCTTT. This sequence encodes CASSRSPGTGAEAFF.

The chain uses TRBV12-3 or TRBV12-4 and TRBJ2-2; D remains unclear. The CDR3 is made up of 12 amino acids. With 5 bases removed from V and 5 bases from J, the gap between germline ends came to 6 bases. This CDR3 reads CASSIQTGELFF. The CDR3 bases are TGTGCCAGCAGTATCCAAACCGGGGAGCTGTTTTTT.

This clone was recorded once. This chain joins TRBV6-6 and TRBJ1-4; D not resolved. CDR1 is MNHNY, CDR2 SVGAGI, per germline (reference sequence). Trimming removed 6 bases from V and 0 bases from J, with 5 bases in between. The CDR3 runs 13 residues. The chain's CDR3 is CASRTATNEKLFF. The CDR3 DNA reads as TGTGCCAGCAGGACGGCAACTAATGAAAAACTGTTTTTT.